Listed below are T cell receptor beta chains from one sample, sequenced in a study of cytomegalovirus exposure and HLA in healthy donors. Assay used: immunoSEQ multiplex PCR; TCRdb lists only in-frame clones, some missing. The table shows fewer than 150,000 clones, with around 80% occurring only once. The sequenced sample was PBMCs. These TCRs come from a male donor in good health and CMV-seronegative. The CDR3 runs from the conserved cysteine through the conserved F or W.

v_call cdr3_aa
TRBV5-1 CASSLAGTGQSSGNTIYF
TRBV25-1 CASSDGRQRAFF
TRBV18 CASSPPQGADNEKLFF
TRBV10-3 CAISWTGEGLSPLHF
TRBV7-8 CASSLDPARGYEQYF
TRBV29-1 CSAGPGQHGYTF
TRBV23-1 CASPGQVKSLYEQYF
TRBV5-4 CASSFREAGELFF
TRBV7-9 CASTSMVGTGDSGANVLTF
TRBV5-1 CASSSRVAGGTNTGELFF
TRBV9 CASSSTGGNTEAFF
TRBV9 CASSSRQSGELFF
TRBV6-5 CASSTTRDIYEQYF
TRBV2 CASTRTSQGGNEQFF
TRBV30 CAWGTGYEQYF
TRBV2 CASSLSGREANYGYTF
TRBV6-1 CATTGGALFNYGYTF
TRBV2 CASSVRGRGYQETQYF
TRBV28 CASSPYRGLYEQYF
TRBV21-1 CASRTRRGSYLGNEQFF
TRBV10-2 CASSMDRENSPLHF
TRBV14 CASSKTGTVYNEQFF